The 13 T cell receptor beta chains in this list originate from one sample, sequenced in a study of shared clonotypes between healthy human individuals. The method was immunoSEQ multiplex PCR; TCRdb's version includes in-frame clones alone and lacks a portion of them. This table holds about 600,000 clones, about 96% found once. The sequencing input was naive CD4+ T cells sorted from blood. This sample's subset: CD45RA+ positively selected. The receptors originated from a woman aged 30 to 39 in good health.

The chain couples TRBV6-5 to TRBJ2-7; D is ambiguous. The CDR3 runs 15 residues. The V end lost 7 bases, the J end lost 12 bases, and 28 bases lay between the germline ends. Germline V gene lookup returns CDR1 MNHEY and CDR2 SVGAGI. In nucleotides, the CDR3 is TGTGCCAGCATATCCCAGAAGCCCAACTTCCCCAGGTGGTACTTC. Its translation: CASISQKPNFPRWYF.

The chain joins TRBV10-1 to TRBJ2-1, with 11 bases aligning to TRBD2. After removal of 4 bases from V and 7 bases from J, the junction contained 9 bases not matched to a gene. Germline lookup yields CDR1 WNHNN and CDR2 SYGVQD (reference sequence). CDR3 size: 16 residues. The CDR3 region is CASSGNSGRAGNEQFF. For the CDR3, the DNA is TGCGCCAGCAGTGGAAATAGCGGGAGGGCCGGGAATGAGCAGTTCTTC.

The chain carries TRBV5-6 and TRBJ2-1; D is possibly TRBD1 (5 bases). Germline-derived CDR1 and CDR2 are SGHDT and YYEEEE. The CDR3 runs 16 residues. Between the trimmed V and J ends, which lost 1 base and 0 bases, there was a span of 11 bases. The CDR3 protein is CASSLIGASSYNEQFF. The CDR3 DNA is TGTGCCAGCAGCTTGATTGGGGCTAGCTCCTACAATGAGCAGTTCTTC.

This clone was picked up one time. The chain recombines TRBV27 with TRBJ2-3, with 9 bases aligning to TRBD2. The CDR3 extends over 16 amino acids. The V gene end was trimmed by 5 bases and the J gene end by 2 bases; junction bases not matched to a gene: 8. Germline values: CDR1 MNHEY, CDR2 SMNVEV (reference sequence). CDR3 protein: CASSLLAGWYTDTQYF. The CDR3 bases are TGTGCCAGCAGTCTTCTAGCGGGATGGTACACAGATACGCAGTATTTT.

This rearrangement joins TRBV28 to TRBJ1-5; the match to TRBD1 covers 7 bases. V gave up 6 bases and J gave up 5 bases; unmatched junction bases: 7. The CDR3 sequence is 14 residues long. Germline V lookup: CDR1 MDHEN, CDR2 SYDVKM. The CDR3 DNA reads TGTGCCAGCAGAGAAACAGGGGTGCATCAGCCCCAGCATTTT. Its translation is CASRETGVHQPQHF.

The chain employs TRBV5-1 and TRBJ1-1; D not resolved. The CDR3 runs 14 residues. The V end was cut by 0 bases, the J end by 6 bases, with 12 bases between. The germline gives CDR1 SGHRS, CDR2 YFSETQ. The CDR3 DNA reads TGCGCCAGCAGCTTGGAAAGGGCAACATCTGAAGCTTTCTTT. Translating gives CASSLERATSEAFF.

This chain connects TRBV6-5 to TRBJ1-2, with D unresolved. Looked up from germline, CDR1 is MNHEY and CDR2 is SVGAGI. Deletions cut 5 bases from V and 2 bases from J, with 6 bases between. This CDR3 region has 12 residues. CDR3 bases: TGTGCCAGCAGTCCAACGAACTATGGCTACACCTTC. Translation gives CASSPTNYGYTF.

This sequence joins TRBV30 and TRBJ1-4; the D is unclear. Germline lookup yields CDR1 GTSNPN and CDR2 SVGIG (reference sequence). The CDR3 loop spans 12 amino acids. V was trimmed by 5 bases and J by 8 bases, leaving 12 bases between them. Here the CDR3 DNA reads TGTGCCTGGCAAAGAGAGGCGGAAAAACTGTTTTTT. Translated, it gives CAWQREAEKLFF. Full variable domain (missing parts from reference TRBV30 and TRBJ1-4): SQTIHQWPATLVQPVGSPLSLECTVEGTSNPNLYWYRQAAGRGLQLLFYSVGIGQISSEVPQNLSASRPQDRQFILSSKKLLLSDSGFYLCAWQREAEKLFFGSGTQLSVL.

The chain carries TRBV7-3 and TRBJ2-1; TRBD1 might be the D (6 bases). The germline V gene has CDR1 SGHTA and CDR2 FQGTGA. V lost 6 bases and J lost 4, with 16 bases in between. The CDR3 covers 15 residues. The DNA of the CDR3 is TGTGCCAGCAGGTCGACAGGAAACTCTTACAATGAGCAGTTCTTC. Translating gives CASRSTGNSYNEQFF.

The chain joins TRBV11-3 to TRBJ1-1; D is ambiguous. In germline, CDR1 is SGHNT, CDR2 YENEEA. V dropped 0 bases and J dropped 4 bases, with 6 bases sitting between them. The CDR3 length is 13 residues. CDR3 nucleotides: TGTGCCAGCAGCTTAGAACCGGGCACTGAAGCTTTCTTT. Encoded protein: CASSLEPGTEAFF.

The chain links TRBV5-1 to TRBJ1-1, with 7 bases lining up with TRBD1. This CDR3 is built from 15 residues. Germline V gene lookup returns CDR1 SGHRS and CDR2 YFSETQ. V lost 2 bases to trimming and J lost 2 bases; unmatched junction nucleotides: 6. The CDR3 DNA reads TGCGCCAGCAGCTTCCGGGACAGCCAAAACACTGAAGCTTTCTTT. Amino acid sequence: CASSFRDSQNTEAFF.

The chain carries TRBV5-3 and TRBJ2-5; 12 bases fit TRBD2. TRBV5-3 is an open reading frame, and its role is uncertain. V dropped 4 bases and J dropped 2; count of bases not matched to a gene: 9. The CDR3 is 17 amino acids. CDR3 sequence (DNA): TGTGCCAGAAGCACGCGGGGACTAGCGGGTACACAAGAGACCCAGTACTTC. Encoded protein: CARSTRGLAGTQETQYF.

J is TRBJ2-5 and V is TRBV5-1, with 8 bases matching TRBD2. Germline V gives CDR1 SGHRS, CDR2 YFSETQ. Trimming removed 5 bases from V and 5 bases from J; junction bases left unmatched: 11. The CDR3 has 15 amino acids. The CDR3 DNA follows: TGCGCCAGCAGTAGTCCGGGAGGGCCCGAGGAGACCCAGTACTTC. As protein: CASSSPGGPEETQYF.